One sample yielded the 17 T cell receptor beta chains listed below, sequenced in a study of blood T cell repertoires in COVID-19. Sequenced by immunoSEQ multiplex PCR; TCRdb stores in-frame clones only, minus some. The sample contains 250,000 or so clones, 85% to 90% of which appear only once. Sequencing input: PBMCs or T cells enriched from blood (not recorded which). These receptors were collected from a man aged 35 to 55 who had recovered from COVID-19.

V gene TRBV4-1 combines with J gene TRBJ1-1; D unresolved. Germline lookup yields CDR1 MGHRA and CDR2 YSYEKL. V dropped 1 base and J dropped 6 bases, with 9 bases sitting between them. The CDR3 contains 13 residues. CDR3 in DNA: TGCGCCAGCAGCCAAGTGGGAGGGCCTGAAGCTTTCTTT. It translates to CASSQVGGPEAFF.

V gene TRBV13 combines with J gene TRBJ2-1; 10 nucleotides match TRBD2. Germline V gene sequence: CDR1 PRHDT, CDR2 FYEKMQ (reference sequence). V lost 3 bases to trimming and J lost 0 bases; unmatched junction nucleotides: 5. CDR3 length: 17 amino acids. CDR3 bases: TGTGCCAGCAGCTTTAAGCGGGAGGGCCTCTCCTACAATGAGCAGTTCTTC. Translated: CASSFKREGLSYNEQFF.

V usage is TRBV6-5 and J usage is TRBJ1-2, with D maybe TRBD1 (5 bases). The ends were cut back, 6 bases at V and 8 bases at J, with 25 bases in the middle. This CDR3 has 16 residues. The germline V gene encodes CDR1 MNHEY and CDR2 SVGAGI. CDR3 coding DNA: TGTGCCAGCAGCTACGAGGCGGGGCAGGAACGGAGAGGCTACACCTTC. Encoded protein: CASSYEAGQERRGYTF.

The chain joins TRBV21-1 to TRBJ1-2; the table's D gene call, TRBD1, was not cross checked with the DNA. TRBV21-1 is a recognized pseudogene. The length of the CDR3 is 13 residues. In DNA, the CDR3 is TGTGCCAGCAGCCCGCGACAGGGGGAGGGCTACACCTTC. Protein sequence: CASSPRQGEGYTF.

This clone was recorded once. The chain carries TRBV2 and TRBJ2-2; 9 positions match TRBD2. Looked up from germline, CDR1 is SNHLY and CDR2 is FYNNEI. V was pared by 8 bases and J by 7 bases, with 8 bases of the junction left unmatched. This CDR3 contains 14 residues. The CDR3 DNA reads TGTGCCAGCTGGGGCGGGAGGGCGGACGGGGAGCTGTTTTTT. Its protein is CASWGGRADGELFF.

CDR3 coding DNA: TGTGCCAGCAGCCCCCGGACAGGGAACACTGAAGCTTTCTTT. This translates into CASSPRTGNTEAFF. V gene TRBV3-1 (or the pseudogene TRBV3-2) combines with J gene TRBJ1-1; TRBD1 matches at 7 bases. Germline V gives CDR1 LGHDT, CDR2 YNNKEL (reference sequence). V lost 4 bases to trimming and J lost 1 base; unmatched junction nucleotides: 3. CDR3 length equals 14 residues.

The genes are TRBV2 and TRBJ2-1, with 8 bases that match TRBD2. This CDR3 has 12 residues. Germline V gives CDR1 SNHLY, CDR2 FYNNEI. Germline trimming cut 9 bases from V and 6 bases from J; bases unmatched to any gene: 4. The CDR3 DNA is TGTGCCAGGAGCGGGGGAATCAATGAGCAGTTCTTC. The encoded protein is CARSGGINEQFF.

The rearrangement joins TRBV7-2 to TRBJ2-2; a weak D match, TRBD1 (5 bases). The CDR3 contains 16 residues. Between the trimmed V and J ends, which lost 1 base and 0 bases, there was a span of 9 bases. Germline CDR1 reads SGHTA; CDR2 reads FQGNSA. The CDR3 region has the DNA TGTGCCAGCAGCTTAGAGGCAGGGACGAACACCGGGGAGCTGTTTTTT. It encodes CASSLEAGTNTGELFF.

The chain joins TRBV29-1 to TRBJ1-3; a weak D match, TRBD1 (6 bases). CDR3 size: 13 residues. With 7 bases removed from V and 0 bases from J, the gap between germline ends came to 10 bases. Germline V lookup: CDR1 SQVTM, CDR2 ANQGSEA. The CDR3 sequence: CSAGQSSGNTIYF. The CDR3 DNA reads TGCAGCGCTGGACAGAGCTCTGGAAACACCATATATTTT.

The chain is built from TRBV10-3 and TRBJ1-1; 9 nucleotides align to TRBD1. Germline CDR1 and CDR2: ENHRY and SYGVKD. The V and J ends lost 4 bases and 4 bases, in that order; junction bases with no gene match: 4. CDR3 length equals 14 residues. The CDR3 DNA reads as TGTGCCATCAGTGTGGGACAGGGCCCCACTGAAGCTTTCTTT. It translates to CAISVGQGPTEAFF.

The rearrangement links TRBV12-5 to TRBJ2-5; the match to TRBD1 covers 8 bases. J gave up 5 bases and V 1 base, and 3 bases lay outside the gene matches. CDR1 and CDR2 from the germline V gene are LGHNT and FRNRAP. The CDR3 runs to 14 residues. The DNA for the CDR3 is TGTGCTAGTGGTTTGGGACAGGGGAGGGAGACCCAGTACTTC. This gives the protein CASGLGQGRETQYF. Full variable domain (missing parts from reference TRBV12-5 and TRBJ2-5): DARVTQTPRHKVTEMGQEVTMRCQPILGHNTVFWYRQTMMQGLELLAYFRNRAPLDDSGMPKDRFSAEMPDATLATLKIQPSEPRDSAVYFCASGLGQGRETQYFGPGTRLLVL.

The CDR3 coding sequence is TGTGCCAGCACCACGACGGGGGACTGGCAGTACTTC. Protein sequence: CASTTTGDWQYF. The V and J genes are TRBV28 and TRBJ2-7, with D perhaps matching TRBD2 (6 bases). Trimming took off 7 bases at V and 9 bases at J, with 16 bases between the two ends. The CDR3 is 12 residues long. Per the germline V gene, CDR1 is MDHEN and CDR2 is SYDVKM.

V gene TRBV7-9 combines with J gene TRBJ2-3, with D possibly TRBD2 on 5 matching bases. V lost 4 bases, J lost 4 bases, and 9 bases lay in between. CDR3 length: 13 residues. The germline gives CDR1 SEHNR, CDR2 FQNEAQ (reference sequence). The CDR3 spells CASSSPGADTQYF. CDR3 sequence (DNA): TGTGCCAGCAGCTCGCCCGGGGCAGATACGCAGTATTTT.

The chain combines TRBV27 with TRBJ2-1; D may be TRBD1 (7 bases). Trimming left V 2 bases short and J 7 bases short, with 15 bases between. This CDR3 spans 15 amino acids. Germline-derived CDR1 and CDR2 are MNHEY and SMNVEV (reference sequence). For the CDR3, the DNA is TGTGCCAGCAGTTTAGTAGGGGGCAGCGGGAATGAGCAGTTCTTC. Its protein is CASSLVGGSGNEQFF.

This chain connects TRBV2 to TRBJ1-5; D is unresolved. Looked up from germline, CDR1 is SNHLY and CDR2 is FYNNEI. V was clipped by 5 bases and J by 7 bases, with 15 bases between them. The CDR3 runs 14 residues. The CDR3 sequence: CASSLEGKDQPQHF. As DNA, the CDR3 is TGTGCCAGCAGTCTAGAGGGCAAGGACCAGCCCCAGCATTTT.

CDR3 DNA: TGTGCCGGACGGGGCAGGGGCTACGAGCAGTACTTC. Its protein is CAGRGRGYEQYF. The chain combines TRBV30 with TRBJ2-7, with D tentatively TRBD1 (6 bases). Germline-derived CDR1 and CDR2 are GTSNPN and SVGIG (reference sequence). There are 12 residues in the CDR3. Trimming removed 8 bases at V and 3 bases at J, with 14 bases between.

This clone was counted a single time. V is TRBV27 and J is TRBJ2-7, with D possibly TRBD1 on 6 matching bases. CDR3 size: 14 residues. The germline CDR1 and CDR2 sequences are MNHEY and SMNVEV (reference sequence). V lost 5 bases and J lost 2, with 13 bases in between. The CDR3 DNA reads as TGTGCCAGCAGTGGGTTGGACAGAACCTACGAGCAGTACTTC. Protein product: CASSGLDRTYEQYF.